The rows below give T cell receptor beta chains drawn from one sample of a study of T cell responses to AZD1222 COVID-19 vaccine. Only in-frame clones appear in the TCRdb table, and some are missing; sequencing was by immunoSEQ multiplex PCR. The table shows roughly 80,000 clones, with approximately 90% occurring only once. The sample in question was peripheral blood, obtained on day 0 of MenACWY control vaccination. Every receptor here comes from an adult in good health. Each CDR3 is given with its conserved first and last residue. D genes are given only for firm matches. Part of the rows lack a size; the others show once, few, many or a class for expanded clones.

D gene,V gene,J gene,clone size,CDR3 DNA,CDR3 protein
.,TRBV7-2,TRBJ2-1,.,TGTGCCAGCAGCTCCCCCCTGGCGGGAACCCCGCAGTTCTTC,CASSSPLAGTPQFF
.,TRBV7-8,TRBJ2-1,.,TGTGCCAGCAGCTCGTTTAGTCCGGGGACCCACAATGAGCAGTTCTTC,CASSSFSPGTHNEQFF
TRBD1,TRBV6-1,TRBJ1-2,.,TGTGCCAGCAGTGAGTTACAGGGGGCTGGAAATGGCTACACCTTC,CASSELQGAGNGYTF
.,TRBV6-5,TRBJ1-1,.,TGTGCCGGGGACCCTTTGGACACTGAAGCTTTCTTT,CAGDPLDTEAFF
TRBD2,TRBV19,TRBJ2-1,.,TGTGCCAGTAGTCTGCGGGAGGGCCCTCACAATGAGCAGTTCTTC,CASSLREGPHNEQFF
TRBD2,TRBV5-4,TRBJ2-3,once,TGTGCCAGCAGCCCGGGGGGACTAGCGGGAGCAGGGACAGATACGCAGTATTTT,CASSPGGLAGAGTDTQYF
.,TRBV19,TRBJ1-2,.,TGTGCCAGTGGGGACCTATCATATGGCTACACCTTC,CASGDLSYGYTF
.,TRBV19,TRBJ1-4,once,TGTGCCAGTAGTATCGGGTTCTGGATTGGAGGGGAAAAACTGTTTTTT,CASSIGFWIGGEKLFF
.,TRBV7-9,TRBJ2-5,.,TGTGCCAGCTCAGGGGGACTAGAGTTGGAGACCCAGTACTTC,CASSGGLELETQYF
TRBD2,TRBV5-1,TRBJ2-1,.,TGCGCCAGCAGCTTGCCTAGCGGACCTTTATACAATGAGCAGTTCTTC,CASSLPSGPLYNEQFF
.,TRBV11-2,TRBJ2-2,.,TGTGCCAGCAGCTCGGCGGGGGAGCTGTTTTTT,CASSSAGELFF
TRBD1,TRBV19,TRBJ1-3,.,TGTGCCAGTGCAACCGGGACAGGGGCTGCCATATATTTT,CASATGTGAAIYF
.,TRBV19,TRBJ2-1,.,TGTGCCAGTAGTATAGAAGGGACGACCTACAATGAGCAGTTCTTC,CASSIEGTTYNEQFF
.,TRBV28,TRBJ1-1,.,TGTGCCAGCAGTTTAATATACGGCTCGAACACTGAAGCTTTCTTT,CASSLIYGSNTEAFF
TRBD2,TRBV4-2,TRBJ2-7,few,TGTGCCAGCAGCCAAGAGACTAGCGGACTGACCTACGAGCAGTACTTC,CASSQETSGLTYEQYF
.,TRBV6-2/TRBV6-3,TRBJ1-5,.,TGTGCCAGCAGGTACAGAGATCAGCCCCAGCATTTT,CASRYRDQPQHF
TRBD2,TRBV11-2,TRBJ2-5,.,TGTGCCAGCAGCTTAGTAGGCCTAGCGGGAGGAGGGTCACAAGAGACCCAGTACTTC,CASSLVGLAGGGSQETQYF
TRBD2,TRBV20-1,TRBJ2-7,.,TGCAGTGCTCGTGGACTAGCGGGAAGGAGCGAGCAGTACTTC,CSARGLAGRSEQYF
.,TRBV5-1,TRBJ2-7,.,TGCGCCAGCAGCGAAACAGGCTCCTACGAGCAGTACTTC,CASSETGSYEQYF
.,TRBV18,TRBJ1-3,.,TGTGCCAGCTCACCACCGCGGGCCTCCGTCTCTGGAAACACCATATATTTT,CASSPPRASVSGNTIYF
TRBD2,TRBV12-3/TRBV12-4,TRBJ2-3,.,TGTGCCAGCAGGGGACTAGGGGCAGATACGCAGTATTTT,CASRGLGADTQYF
TRBD1,TRBV6-5,TRBJ2-7,once,TGTGCCAGCAGTTCCGCCGGGACAGGGCCCTACGAGCAGTACTTC,CASSSAGTGPYEQYF
TRBD1,TRBV12-3/TRBV12-4,TRBJ1-1,.,TGTGCCAGCAGTTTTGGACAGGGGGCTGAAGCTTTCTTT,CASSFGQGAEAFF
.,TRBV5-5,TRBJ1-1,once,TGTGCCAGCAGCCTCGATGAGTGGAGGGTAACTGAAGCTTTCTTT,CASSLDEWRVTEAFF
.,TRBV7-9,TRBJ2-7,.,TGTGCCAGCAGTCCTACCGATCCAGTGGGAGAGCAGTACTTC,CASSPTDPVGEQYF
TRBD2,TRBV5-6,TRBJ2-7,few,TGTGCCAGCAGCTTTGGTAGCGGGAGTTACGAGCAGTACTTC,CASSFGSGSYEQYF
TRBD1,TRBV27,TRBJ2-5,.,TGTGCCAGCAGCCCTAGGGTCCGGACAGGTAGTGAGACCCAGTACTTC,CASSPRVRTGSETQYF
.,TRBV29-1,TRBJ1-1,.,TGCAGTACTCTTGGGGGGGCTGAAGCTTTCTTT,CSTLGGAEAFF
TRBD1,TRBV7-6,TRBJ2-1,.,TGTGCCAGCAGCTTACTGACGACAGGGGGCGAATATGAGCAGTTCTTC,CASSLLTTGGEYEQFF
.,TRBV27,TRBJ1-1,.,TGTGCCAGCGCAACGACGGGGTTTGGTGAAGCTTTCTTT,CASATTGFGEAFF
.,TRBV28,TRBJ1-2,.,TGTGCCAGCAGTTTACGTGGGTATGGCTACACCTTC,CASSLRGYGYTF
.,TRBV7-9,TRBJ1-3,.,TGTGCCAGCAGCCCCGACCAACTCTCTGGAAACACCATATATTTT,CASSPDQLSGNTIYF
.,TRBV9,TRBJ2-2,.,TGTGCCAGCAGCGTCGGGCTGACAGCGAACACCGGGGAGCTGTTTTTT,CASSVGLTANTGELFF
.,TRBV5-1,TRBJ2-1,.,TGCGCCAGCAGCTTGGGGGGGGCTTCCCAATACAATGAGCAGTTCTTC,CASSLGGASQYNEQFF
.,TRBV10-3,TRBJ1-6,.,TGTGCCATCAGGAGGGGTGGGGATAATTCACCCCTCCACTTT,CAIRRGGDNSPLHF
TRBD1,TRBV24-1,TRBJ2-3,.,TGTGCCACCAGCGAAGACCAGGGGGCGGGTACGCAGTATTTT,CATSEDQGAGTQYF
.,TRBV6-5,TRBJ1-1,medium-sized,TGTGCCAGCAGTTACGGGGTTACCGACACTGAAGCTTTCTTT,CASSYGVTDTEAFF
.,TRBV19,TRBJ1-3,.,TGTGCCAGTAGGGGGACGTCTGGAAACACCATATATTTT,CASRGTSGNTIYF
TRBD2,TRBV4-1,TRBJ2-3,.,TGCGCCAGCAGCCAAGAATTCGGGCTAGCGGGTACAGATACGCAGTATTTT,CASSQEFGLAGTDTQYF
.,TRBV7-2,TRBJ2-2,.,TGTGCCAGCAGCTTCCAGGACGGGTACGGCGGGGAGCTGTTTTTT,CASSFQDGYGGELFF
.,TRBV30,TRBJ1-2,once,TGTGCCTCTACAGGGAATCTGGACTATGGCTACACCTTC,CASTGNLDYGYTF
TRBD1,TRBV7-6,TRBJ2-1,once,TGTGCCAGCAGCTTAGAAACAGGGGGTGATGAGCAGTTCTTC,CASSLETGGDEQFF